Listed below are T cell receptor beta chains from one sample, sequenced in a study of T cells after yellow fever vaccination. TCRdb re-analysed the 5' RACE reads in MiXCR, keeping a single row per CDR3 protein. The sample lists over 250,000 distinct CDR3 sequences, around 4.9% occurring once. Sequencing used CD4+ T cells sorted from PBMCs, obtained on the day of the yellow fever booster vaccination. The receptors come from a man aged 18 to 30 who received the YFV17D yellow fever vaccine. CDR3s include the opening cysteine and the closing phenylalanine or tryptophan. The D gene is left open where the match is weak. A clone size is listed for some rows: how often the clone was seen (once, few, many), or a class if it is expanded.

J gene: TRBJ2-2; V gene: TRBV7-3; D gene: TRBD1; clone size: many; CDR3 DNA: TGTGCCAGCAGCTTCTCCGGACAGGGGGCGCGCAGCACCGGGGAGCTGTTTTTT; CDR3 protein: CASSFSGQGARSTGELFF
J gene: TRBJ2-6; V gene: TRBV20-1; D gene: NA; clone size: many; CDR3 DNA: TGCAGTGCTGCGGCCTCTGGGGCCAACGTCCTGACTTTC; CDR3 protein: CSAAASGANVLTF
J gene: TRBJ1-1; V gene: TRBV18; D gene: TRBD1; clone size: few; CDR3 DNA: TGTGCCAGCTCACCGGACAGGGCGATGGCAGGGGCTGAAGCTTTCTTT; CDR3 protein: CASSPDRAMAGAEAFF
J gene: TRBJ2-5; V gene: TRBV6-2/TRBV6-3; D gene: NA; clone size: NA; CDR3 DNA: TGTGCCAGCAGCGATCGCAGGCAAGAGACCCAGTACTTC; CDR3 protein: CASSDRRQETQYF
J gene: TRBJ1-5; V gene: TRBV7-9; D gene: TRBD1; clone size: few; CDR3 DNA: TGTGCCAGCAGCTTGGGGCAGGGGGCGCCTTATAGCAATCAGCCCCAGCATTTT; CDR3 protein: CASSLGQGAPYSNQPQHF
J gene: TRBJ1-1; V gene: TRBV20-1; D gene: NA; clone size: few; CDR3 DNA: TGCAGAGGGGTGGGAGGGGCGAGGACTGAAGCTTTCTTT; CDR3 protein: CRGVGGARTEAFF
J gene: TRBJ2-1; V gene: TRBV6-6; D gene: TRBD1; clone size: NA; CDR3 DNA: TGTGCCAGCAGTATGGACAGGGACATCCCCTACAATGAGCAGTTCTTC; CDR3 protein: CASSMDRDIPYNEQFF
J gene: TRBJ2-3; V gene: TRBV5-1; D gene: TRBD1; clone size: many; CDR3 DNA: TGCGCCACCAGACAGGGGGGGACAGATACGCAGTATTTT; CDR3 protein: CATRQGGTDTQYF
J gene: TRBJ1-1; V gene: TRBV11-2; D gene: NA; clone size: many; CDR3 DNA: TGTGCCAGCAGCCCTTCGGTGAACACTGAAGCTTTCTTT; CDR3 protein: CASSPSVNTEAFF
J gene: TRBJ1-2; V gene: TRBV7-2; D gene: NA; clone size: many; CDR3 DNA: TGTGCCAGCAGCTTTCCAGCTAACTATGGCTACACCTTC; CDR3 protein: CASSFPANYGYTF
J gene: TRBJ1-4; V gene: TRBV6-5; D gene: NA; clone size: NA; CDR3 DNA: TGTGCCAGCAGAGGTACAGGGACTGGGAAGGAAAAACTGTTTTTT; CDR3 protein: CASRGTGTGKEKLFF
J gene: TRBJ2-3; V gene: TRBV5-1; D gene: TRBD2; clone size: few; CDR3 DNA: TGCGCCAGCAGCTTGGTAGTAAGCGGGGGTTGGGATACGCAGTATTTT; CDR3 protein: CASSLVVSGGWDTQYF
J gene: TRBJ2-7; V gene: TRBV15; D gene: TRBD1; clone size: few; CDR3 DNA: TGTGCCACCAGTCCGGGACAGCTAGGAGAGAACGAGCAGTACTTC; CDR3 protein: CATSPGQLGENEQYF
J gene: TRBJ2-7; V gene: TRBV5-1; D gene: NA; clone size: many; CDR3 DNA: TGCGCCAGCAGCTTGGATGGGAGACCCTACGAGCAGTACTTC; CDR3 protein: CASSLDGRPYEQYF
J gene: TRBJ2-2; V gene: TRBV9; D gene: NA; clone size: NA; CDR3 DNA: TGTGCCAGCAGCACCGGGTCCAATTGGGGCGGGGAGCTGTTTTTT; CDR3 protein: CASSTGSNWGGELFF
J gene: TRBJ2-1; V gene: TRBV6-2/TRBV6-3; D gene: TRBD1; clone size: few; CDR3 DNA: TGTGCCAGCAGTTACGGGGACAGGTTTTCGAGCTCCTACAATGAGCAGTTCTTC; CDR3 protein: CASSYGDRFSSSYNEQFF
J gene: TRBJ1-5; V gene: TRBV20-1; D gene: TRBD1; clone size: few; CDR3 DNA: TGCAGTGCTTATTCCGGACAGGGGAACAATCAGCCCCAGCATTTT; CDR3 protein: CSAYSGQGNNQPQHF
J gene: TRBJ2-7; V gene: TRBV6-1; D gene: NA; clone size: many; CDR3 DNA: TGTGCCAGCAGTGTCCAGCCGGGCTCCTACGAGCAGTACTTC; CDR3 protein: CASSVQPGSYEQYF
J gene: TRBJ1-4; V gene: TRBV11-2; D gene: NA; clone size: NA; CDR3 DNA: TGTGCCAGCAGCTCACTGCAGGAAACCGAAAAACTGTTTTTT; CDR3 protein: CASSSLQETEKLFF
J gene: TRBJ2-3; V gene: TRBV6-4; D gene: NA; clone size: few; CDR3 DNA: TGTGCCAGCAGTATTACACTAGGGGACTGGCAGTATTTT; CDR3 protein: CASSITLGDWQYF
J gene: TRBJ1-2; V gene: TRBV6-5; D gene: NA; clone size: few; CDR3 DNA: TGTGCCAGCAGTTACTCGGGGGCCAACTATGGCTACACCTTC; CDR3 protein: CASSYSGANYGYTF
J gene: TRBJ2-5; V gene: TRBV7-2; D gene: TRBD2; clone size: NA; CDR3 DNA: TGTGCCAGCAGCTTAGTCCGACTAGCGGGGGGGCGCCTTGGAGAGACCCAGTACTTC; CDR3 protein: CASSLVRLAGGRLGETQYF
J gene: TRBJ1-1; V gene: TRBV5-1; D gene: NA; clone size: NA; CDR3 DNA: TGCGCCAGCAGCTTGGTTCTAGGGAAAAAAGGGAACACTGAAGCTTTCTTT; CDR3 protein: CASSLVLGKKGNTEAFF
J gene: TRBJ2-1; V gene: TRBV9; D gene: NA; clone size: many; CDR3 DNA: TGTGCCAGCAGCGGAAATAGCCTCACCTACAATGAGCAGTTCTTC; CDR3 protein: CASSGNSLTYNEQFF
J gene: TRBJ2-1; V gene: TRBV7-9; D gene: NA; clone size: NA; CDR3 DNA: TGTGCCAGCAGCTTAGATAACTTACAGCAGTTCTTC; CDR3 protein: CASSLDNLQQFF
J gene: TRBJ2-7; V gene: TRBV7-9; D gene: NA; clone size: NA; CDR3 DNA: TGTGCCAGCAGGAGGAGCTCCTACGAGCAGTACTTC; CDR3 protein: CASRRSSYEQYF
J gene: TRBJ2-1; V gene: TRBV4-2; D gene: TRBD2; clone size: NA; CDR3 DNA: TGTGCCAGCAGCCGGTCCTCCGGGACTAGCGAAACTGAGCAGTTCTTC; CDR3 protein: CASSRSSGTSETEQFF
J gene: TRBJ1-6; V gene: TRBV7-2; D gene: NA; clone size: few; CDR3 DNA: TGTGCCAGCAGCTTAGTGCTGGGGGCCCTCCACTTT; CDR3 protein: CASSLVLGALHF